The sequence of this T cell receptor (beta chain) was determined in a study of cytomegalovirus exposure and HLA in healthy donors. General study results and limits: Cytomegalovirus association was assigned to some 160 TCR beta chains. Some public TCRs appeared in many individuals, while most sequences were rare.

The repertoire was sequenced with immunoSEQ multiplex PCR; TCRdb's copy has only in-frame clones and lacks some. The sample gives 180,000 or so clones, roughly 86% of which show up once; 7.2% is in the top ten. Remarks on this clone: Its antigen is undetermined.

The CDR3 has 14 residues. Germline V gene sequence: CDR1 SEHNR, CDR2 FQNEAQ (reference sequence). V lost 1 base and J 4 bases, leaving 7 bases between the germline ends. The receptor was isolated from a man aged 25 to 40 in good health and CMV-seropositive. The sample was PBMCs. The V gene is TRBV7-9, the J gene TRBJ1-4; D is undetermined. The CDR3 protein is CASSLGRNNEKLFF. CDR3 bases: TGTGCCAGCAGCTTAGGACGGAATAATGAAAAACTGTTTTTT.